Here is one T cell receptor beta chain with its context. The data belong to a study of T cell changes during pregnancy in multiple sclerosis. Sequenced by immunoSEQ multiplex PCR; TCRdb stores in-frame clones only, minus some. The table shows approximately 43,000 clones, with 90% occurring only once. From germline, CDR1 is MNHNY and CDR2 SVGAGI (reference sequence). The germline V and J ends were trimmed by 4 bases and 7 bases, with 7 bases remaining between them. The CDR3 is 12 amino acids. Sequenced material: CD8+ T cells from peripheral blood mononuclear cells, taken in the first trimester of pregnancy. The TCR originated in a female donor with multiple sclerosis, enrolled in a pregnancy study. The chain uses TRBV6-6 and TRBJ2-2, with unresolved D. CDR3 in amino acids: CASSWRFGELFF. The CDR3 DNA follows: TGTGCCAGCAGTTGGCGGTTCGGGGAGCTGTTTTTT.